This paragraph covers one T cell receptor (beta chain) sequence. This sample stems from a study of blood T cell repertoires in COVID-19. Study-level background: Sites in the United States, Italy and Spain provided acute and convalescent COVID-19 samples. PBMCs, B-cell-depleted T cells, or T cells provided the cDNA or gDNA that made up the material.

As originally analysed: How many nucleated cells were present was estimated from reference gene primer amplification. TCRdb's table, derived via immunoSEQ multiplex PCR, lists solely in-frame clones and lacks some. That table is the source of V, J and clone size, and D and trimming were worked out from the DNA. The sample comprises around 170,000 clones, 70% to 90% of which are singletons, and approximately 2% rests with the top ten. This CDR3 is built from 17 residues. The germline V gene has CDR1 LNHDA and CDR2 SQIVND (reference sequence). The V segment lost 6 bases and the J segment 5 bases; nucleotides outside the gene matches: 13.

The sequencing input was peripheral blood. The sequence derives from a man between 18 and 29 years old who had recovered from COVID-19. V and J are TRBV19 and TRBJ2-1; 10 bases fit TRBD2. CDR3 bases: TGTGCCAGTAGCCGATCTATCTGGCTAGCGGGAGACAATGAGCAGTTCTTC. Amino acids: CASSRSIWLAGDNEQFF.